This TCR beta chain is from a study of a mutant IDH1 vaccine in newly diagnosed glioma. The V and J ends lost 7 bases and 4 bases respectively, with 14 bases between them. The length of the CDR3 is 14 residues. Germline CDR1 and CDR2: ENHRY and SYGVKD. Sequenced by immunoSEQ multiplex PCR; TCRdb stores in-frame clones only, minus some. The top ten clones hold roughly 1.5% of a sample with approximately 50,000 clones, about nine tenths of them seen once. Time point specified: week 35, safety follow-up. Every vaccination contained 300 ug of the mutant IDH1 20-mer peptide and was paired with topical imiquimod. Newly diagnosed WHO grade 3 or 4 IDH1-mutant, ATRX-lost astrocytomas were identified in the donors. Regarding this clone: The antigen remains undetermined.

The clonotype was recovered from a man aged 35 to 55 with glioma. Sequencing used PBMCs, obtained from a glioma patient whose treatment included an IDH1 peptide vaccine. This rearrangement joins TRBV10-3 to TRBJ1-5; D is possibly TRBD1 (5 bases). DNA of the CDR3: TGTGCCATCAAAGACAGCACCTCGAATCAGCCCCAGCATTTT. Protein sequence: CAIKDSTSNQPQHF.